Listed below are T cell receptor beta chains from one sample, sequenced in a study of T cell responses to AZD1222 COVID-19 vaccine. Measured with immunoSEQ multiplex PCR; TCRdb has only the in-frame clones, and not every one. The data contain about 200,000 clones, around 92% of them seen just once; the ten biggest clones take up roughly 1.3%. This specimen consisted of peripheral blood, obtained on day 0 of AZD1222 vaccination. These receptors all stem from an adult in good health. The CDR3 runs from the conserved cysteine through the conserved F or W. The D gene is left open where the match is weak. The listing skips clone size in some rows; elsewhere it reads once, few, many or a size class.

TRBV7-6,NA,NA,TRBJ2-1,CASSPQGGQEYNEQFF,TGTGCCAGCAGCCCCCAGGGGGGGCAGGAATACAATGAGCAGTTCTTC
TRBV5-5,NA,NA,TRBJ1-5,CASSGTVSNQPQHF,TGTGCCAGCAGCGGGACGGTTAGCAATCAGCCCCAGCATTTT
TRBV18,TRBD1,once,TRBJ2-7,CASSMGQATYEQYF,TGTGCCAGCTCGATGGGACAGGCAACCTACGAGCAGTACTTC
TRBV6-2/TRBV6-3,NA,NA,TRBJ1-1,CASSPSFGEAFF,TGTGCCAGCAGTCCGTCCTTTGGCGAAGCTTTCTTT
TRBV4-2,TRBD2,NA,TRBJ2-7,CASSARLAGGPGYEQYF,TGTGCCAGCAGCGCTCGACTAGCGGGGGGGCCCGGCTACGAGCAGTACTTC
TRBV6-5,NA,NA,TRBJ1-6,CAGRAESSYNSPLHF,TGTGCCGGGCGGGCGGAGAGCTCCTATAATTCACCCCTCCACTTT
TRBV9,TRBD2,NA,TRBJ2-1,CASSGGLAAYNEQFF,TGTGCCAGCAGCGGGGGACTAGCGGCTTACAATGAGCAGTTCTTC
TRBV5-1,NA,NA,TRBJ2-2,CASSSSGYTGELFF,TGCGCCAGCAGCAGCAGCGGATACACCGGGGAGCTGTTTTTT
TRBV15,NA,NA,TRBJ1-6,CATSRDLLRGMNSPLHF,TGTGCCACCAGCAGAGATCTTTTGCGGGGTATGAATTCACCCCTCCACTTT
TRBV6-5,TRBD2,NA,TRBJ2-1,CASSYRTSGGINEQFF,TGTGCCAGCAGTTACCGGACTAGCGGGGGGATCAATGAGCAGTTCTTC
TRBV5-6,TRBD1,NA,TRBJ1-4,CASSSRTGEGTTNEKLFF,TGTGCCAGCAGCTCCCGGACAGGGGAGGGTACAACTAATGAAAAACTGTTTTTT
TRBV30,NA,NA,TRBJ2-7,CAWSVTPSGEQYF,TGTGCCTGGAGTGTAACCCCCTCGGGCGAGCAGTACTTC
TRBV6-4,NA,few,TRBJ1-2,CASSDEFSGYTF,TGTGCCAGCAGTGACGAGTTCTCTGGCTACACCTTC
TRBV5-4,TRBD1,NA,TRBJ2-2,CASSSGTGAAGELFF,TGTGCCAGCAGTTCCGGGACAGGGGCGGCCGGGGAGCTGTTTTTT
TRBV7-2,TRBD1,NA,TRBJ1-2,CASSFTGTATNSYGYTF,TGTGCCAGCAGCTTCACTGGGACAGCGACGAACTCCTATGGCTACACCTTC
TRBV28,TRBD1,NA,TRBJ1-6,CASSPRTGMSSPLHF,TGTGCCAGCAGTCCTCGGACAGGGATGAGTTCACCCCTCCACTTT
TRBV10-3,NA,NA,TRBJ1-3,CAIRGDGSSGNTIYF,TGTGCCATCAGGGGGGACGGGAGCTCTGGAAACACCATATATTTT
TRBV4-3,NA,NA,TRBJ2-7,CASSQDVTGQGLYEQYF,TGCGCCAGCAGCCAAGACGTGACTGGTCAGGGGCTCTACGAGCAGTACTTC
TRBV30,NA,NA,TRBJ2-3,CAWKGGRSTDTQYF,TGTGCCTGGAAGGGGGGCCGAAGCACAGATACGCAGTATTTT
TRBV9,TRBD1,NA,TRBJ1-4,CASSGYYRDRDDNEKLFF,TGTGCCAGCAGCGGATACTACCGGGACAGGGATGATAATGAAAAACTGTTTTTT
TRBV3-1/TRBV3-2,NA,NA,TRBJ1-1,CASSLGQPSTEAFF,TGTGCCAGCAGCCTCGGACAACCAAGCACTGAAGCTTTCTTT
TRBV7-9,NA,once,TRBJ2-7,CAVSYEQYF,TGTGCCGTTTCCTACGAGCAGTACTTC
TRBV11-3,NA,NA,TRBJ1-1,CASSPSANTEAFF,TGTGCCAGCAGCCCTTCAGCAAACACTGAAGCTTTCTTT
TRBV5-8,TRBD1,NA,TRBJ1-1,CASSFKLTGVLNTEAFF,TGTGCCAGCAGCTTCAAATTGACAGGGGTCTTGAACACTGAAGCTTTCTTT
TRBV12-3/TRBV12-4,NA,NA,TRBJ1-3,CASTVQGGNTIYF,TGTGCCAGCACCGTACAGGGAGGAAACACCATATATTTT
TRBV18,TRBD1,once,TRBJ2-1,CASSPPGGTGIGNEQFF,TGTGCCAGCTCACCACCGGGCGGGACAGGGATAGGGAATGAGCAGTTCTTC
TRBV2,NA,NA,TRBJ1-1,CASSEGWGQNTEAFF,TGTGCCAGCAGTGAAGGGTGGGGGCAGAACACTGAAGCTTTCTTT
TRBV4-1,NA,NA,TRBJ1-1,CASSLSATEAFF,TGCGCCAGCAGCCTCTCGGCAACTGAAGCTTTCTTT
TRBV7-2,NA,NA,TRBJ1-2,CASSPQGYYGYTF,TGTGCCAGCAGCCCACAGGGATACTATGGCTACACCTTC
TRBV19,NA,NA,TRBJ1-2,CASTGGVYGYTF,TGTGCCAGTACCGGGGGAGTCTATGGCTACACCTTC
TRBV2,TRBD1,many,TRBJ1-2,CASRQGQGAGYTF,TGTGCCAGCAGACAGGGACAGGGTGCGGGCTACACCTTC
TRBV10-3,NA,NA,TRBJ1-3,CAIRTGRGTDSGNTIYF,TGTGCCATCAGGACCGGGAGAGGGACGGACTCTGGAAACACCATATATTTT
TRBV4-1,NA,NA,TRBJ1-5,CASSQDRLEGNQPQHF,TGCGCCAGCAGCCAAGATCGGCTGGAGGGCAATCAGCCCCAGCATTTT
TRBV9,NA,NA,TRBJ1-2,CASSVAVAGEVNYGYTF,TGTGCCAGCAGCGTAGCTGTGGCAGGTGAGGTGAACTATGGCTACACCTTC
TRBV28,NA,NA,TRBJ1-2,CASSLSGTYGYTF,TGTGCCAGCAGTTTAAGCGGGACCTATGGCTACACCTTC
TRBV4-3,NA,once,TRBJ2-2,CASSQNSAGELFF,TGCGCCAGCAGCCAAAACAGTGCCGGGGAGCTGTTTTTT
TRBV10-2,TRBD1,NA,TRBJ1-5,CASSGGQVNSNQPQHF,TGCGCCAGCAGTGGGGGACAGGTTAATAGCAATCAGCCCCAGCATTTT